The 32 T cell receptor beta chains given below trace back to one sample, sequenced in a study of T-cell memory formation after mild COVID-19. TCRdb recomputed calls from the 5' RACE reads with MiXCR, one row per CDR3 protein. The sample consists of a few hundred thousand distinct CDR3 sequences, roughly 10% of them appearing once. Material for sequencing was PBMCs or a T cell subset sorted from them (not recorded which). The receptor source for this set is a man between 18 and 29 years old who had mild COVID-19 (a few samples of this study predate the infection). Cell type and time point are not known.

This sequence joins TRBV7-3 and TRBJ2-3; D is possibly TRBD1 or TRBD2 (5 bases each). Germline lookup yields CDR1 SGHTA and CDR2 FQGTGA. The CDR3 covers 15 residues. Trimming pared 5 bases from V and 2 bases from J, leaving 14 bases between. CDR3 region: CASSPGTINTDTQYF. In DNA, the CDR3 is TGTGCCAGCAGCCCCGGGACGATCAACACAGATACGCAGTATTTT.

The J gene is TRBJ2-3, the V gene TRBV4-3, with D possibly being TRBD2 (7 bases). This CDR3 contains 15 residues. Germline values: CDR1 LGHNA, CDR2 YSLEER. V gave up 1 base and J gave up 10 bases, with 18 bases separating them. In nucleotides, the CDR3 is TGCGCCAGCAGCCAAGGGAACAGGGCGGGGGACGCGCAGTATTTT. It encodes CASSQGNRAGDAQYF.

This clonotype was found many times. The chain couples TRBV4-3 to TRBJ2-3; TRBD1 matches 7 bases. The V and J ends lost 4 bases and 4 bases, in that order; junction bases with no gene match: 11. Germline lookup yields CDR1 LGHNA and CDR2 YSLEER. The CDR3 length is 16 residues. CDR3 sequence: CASSPGTVGNSDTQYF. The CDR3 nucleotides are TGCGCCAGCAGCCCGGGGACAGTTGGGAACTCAGATACGCAGTATTTT.

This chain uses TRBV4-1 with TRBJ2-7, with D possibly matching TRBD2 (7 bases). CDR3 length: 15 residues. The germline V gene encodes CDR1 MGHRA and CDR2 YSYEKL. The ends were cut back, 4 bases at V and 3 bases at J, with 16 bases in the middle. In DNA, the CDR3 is TGCGCCAGCAGCCGGACTACAGGGAGGGTCTACGAGCAGTACGTC. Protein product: CASSRTTGRVYEQYV.

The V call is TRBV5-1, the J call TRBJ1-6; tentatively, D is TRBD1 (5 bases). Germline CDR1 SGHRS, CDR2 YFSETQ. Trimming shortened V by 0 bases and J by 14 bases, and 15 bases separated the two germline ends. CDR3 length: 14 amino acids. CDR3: CASSLADGGGTLHF. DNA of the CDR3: TGCGCCAGCAGCTTGGCCGACGGCGGGGGAACCCTCCACTTT.

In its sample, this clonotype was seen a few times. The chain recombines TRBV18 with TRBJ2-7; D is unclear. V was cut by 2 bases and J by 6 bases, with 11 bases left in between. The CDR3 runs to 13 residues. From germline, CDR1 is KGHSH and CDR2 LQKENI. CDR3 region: CASSPGSGSEQYV. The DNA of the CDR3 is TGTGCCAGCTCACCAGGTTCAGGTTCCGAGCAGTACGTC.

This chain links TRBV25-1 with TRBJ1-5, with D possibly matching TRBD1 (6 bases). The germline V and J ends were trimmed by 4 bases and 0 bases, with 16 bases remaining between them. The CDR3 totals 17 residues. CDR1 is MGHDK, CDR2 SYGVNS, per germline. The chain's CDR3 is CASSAIRTENSNQPQHF. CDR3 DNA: TGTGCCAGCAGTGCAATACGGACAGAAAATAGCAATCAGCCCCAGCATTTT. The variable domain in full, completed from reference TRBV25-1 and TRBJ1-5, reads EADIYQTPRYLVIGTGKKITLECSQTMGHDKMYWYQQDPGMELHLIHYSYGVNSTEKGDLSSESTVSRIRTEHFPLTLESARPSHTSQYLCASSAIRTENSNQPQHFGDGTRLSIL.

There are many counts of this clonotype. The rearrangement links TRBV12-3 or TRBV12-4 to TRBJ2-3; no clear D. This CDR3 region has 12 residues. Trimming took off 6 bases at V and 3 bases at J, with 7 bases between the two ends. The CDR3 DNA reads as TGTGCCAGCAGGTTCCAGACAGATACGCAGTATTTT. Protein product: CASRFQTDTQYF.

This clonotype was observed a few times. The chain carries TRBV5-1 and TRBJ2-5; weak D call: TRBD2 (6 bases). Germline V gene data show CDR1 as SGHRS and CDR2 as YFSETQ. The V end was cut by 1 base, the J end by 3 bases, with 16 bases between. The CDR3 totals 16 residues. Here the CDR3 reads CASSLILGGVEETQYF. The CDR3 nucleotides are TGCGCCAGCAGCTTGATTCTCGGCGGGGTGGAAGAGACCCAGTACTTC.

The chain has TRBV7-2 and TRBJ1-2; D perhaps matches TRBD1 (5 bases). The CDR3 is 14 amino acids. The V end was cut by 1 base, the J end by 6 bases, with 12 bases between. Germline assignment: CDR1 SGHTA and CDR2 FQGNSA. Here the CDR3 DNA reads TGTGCCAGCAGCTTAGATTGGGAGGGGAATGGCTACACCTTC. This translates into CASSLDWEGNGYTF.

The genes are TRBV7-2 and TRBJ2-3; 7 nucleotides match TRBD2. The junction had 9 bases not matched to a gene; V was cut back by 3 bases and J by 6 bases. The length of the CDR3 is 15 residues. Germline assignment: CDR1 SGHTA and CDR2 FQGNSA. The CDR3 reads CASSFGPSGEDTQYF. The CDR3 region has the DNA TGTGCCAGCAGCTTTGGGCCCAGCGGGGAGGATACGCAGTATTTT.

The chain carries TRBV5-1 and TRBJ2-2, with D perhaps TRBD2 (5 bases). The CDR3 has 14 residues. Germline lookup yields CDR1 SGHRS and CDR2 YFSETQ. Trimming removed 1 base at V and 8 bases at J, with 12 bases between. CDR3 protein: CASSLRELSGELFF. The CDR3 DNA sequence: TGCGCCAGCAGCTTGAGGGAGCTATCGGGGGAGCTGTTTTTT. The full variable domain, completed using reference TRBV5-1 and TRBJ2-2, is KAGVTQTPRYLIKTRGQQVTLSCSPISGHRSVSWYQQTPGQGLQFLFEYFSETQRNKGNFPGRFSGRQFSNSRSEMNVSTLELGDSALYLCASSLRELSGELFFGEGSRLTVL.

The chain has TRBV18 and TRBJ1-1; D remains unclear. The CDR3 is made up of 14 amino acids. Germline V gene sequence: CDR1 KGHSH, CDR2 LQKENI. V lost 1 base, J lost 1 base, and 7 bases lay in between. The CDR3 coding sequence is TGTGCCAGCTCACCACGGCAGCCGAACACTGAAGCTTTCTTT. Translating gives CASSPRQPNTEAFF.

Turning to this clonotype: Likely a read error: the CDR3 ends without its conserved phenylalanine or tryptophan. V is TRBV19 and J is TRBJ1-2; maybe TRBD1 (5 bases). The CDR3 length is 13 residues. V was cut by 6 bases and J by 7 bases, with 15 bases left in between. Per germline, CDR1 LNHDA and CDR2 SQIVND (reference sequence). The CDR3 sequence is CASRPILGAGYTL. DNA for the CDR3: TGTGCCAGTAGACCGATCCTAGGGGCTGGCTACACCTTA.

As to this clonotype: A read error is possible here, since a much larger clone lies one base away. The CDR3 region is CASRLSGTGDETQYF. CDR3 nucleotides: TGTGCCAGCAGACTATCCGGGACAGGGGATGAGACCCAGTACTTC. The gene calls are TRBV7-3 and TRBJ2-5; 10 bases map to TRBD1. V lost 6 bases and J lost 5; bases outside the gene matches: 9. From germline, CDR1 is SGHTA and CDR2 FQGTGA. The CDR3 extends over 15 amino acids.

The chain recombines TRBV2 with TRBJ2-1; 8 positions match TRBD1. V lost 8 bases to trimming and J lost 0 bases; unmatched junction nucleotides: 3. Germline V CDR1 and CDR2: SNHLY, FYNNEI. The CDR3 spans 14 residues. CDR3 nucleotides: TGTGCCAGCCGGACAGGGAGCTCCTACAATGAGCAGTTCTTC. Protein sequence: CASRTGSSYNEQFF.

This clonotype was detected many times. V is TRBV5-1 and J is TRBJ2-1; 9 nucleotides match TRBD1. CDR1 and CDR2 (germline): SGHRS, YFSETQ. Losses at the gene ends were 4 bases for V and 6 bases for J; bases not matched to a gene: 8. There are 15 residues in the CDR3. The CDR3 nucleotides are TGCGCCAGCAGCCCTTCGACAGGGGGTCGCAATGAGCAGTTCTTC. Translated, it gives CASSPSTGGRNEQFF.

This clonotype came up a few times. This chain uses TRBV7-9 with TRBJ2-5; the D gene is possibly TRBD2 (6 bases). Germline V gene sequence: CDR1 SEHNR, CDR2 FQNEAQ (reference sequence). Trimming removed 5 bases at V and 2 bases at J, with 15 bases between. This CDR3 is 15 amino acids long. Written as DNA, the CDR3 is TGTGCCAGCAGCCCTTCAGGGACTGTACAAGAGACCCAGTACTTC. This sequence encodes CASSPSGTVQETQYF. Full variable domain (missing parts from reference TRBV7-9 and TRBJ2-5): DTGVSQNPRHKITKRGQNVTFRCDPISEHNRLYWYRQTLGQGPEFLTYFQNEAQLEKSRLLSDRFSAERPKGSFSTLEIQRTEQGDSAMYLCASSPSGTVQETQYFGPGTRLLVL.

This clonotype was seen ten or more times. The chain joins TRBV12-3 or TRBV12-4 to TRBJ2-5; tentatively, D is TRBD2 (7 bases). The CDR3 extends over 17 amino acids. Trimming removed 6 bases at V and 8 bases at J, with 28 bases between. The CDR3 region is CASSPGGAGNTRDTQYF. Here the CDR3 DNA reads TGTGCCAGCAGCCCTGGGGGGGCGGGGAATACCAGAGATACCCAGTACTTC.

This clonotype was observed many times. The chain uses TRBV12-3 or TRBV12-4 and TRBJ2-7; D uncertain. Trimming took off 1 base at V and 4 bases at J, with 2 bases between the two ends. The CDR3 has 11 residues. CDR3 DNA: TGTGCCAGCAGTTTAGGTTACGAGCAGTACGTC. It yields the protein CASSLGYEQYV.

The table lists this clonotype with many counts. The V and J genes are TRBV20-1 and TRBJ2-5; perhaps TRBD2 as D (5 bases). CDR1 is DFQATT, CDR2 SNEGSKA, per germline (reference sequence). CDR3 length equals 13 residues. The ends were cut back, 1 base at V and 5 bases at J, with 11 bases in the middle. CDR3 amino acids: CSARVPAGETQYF. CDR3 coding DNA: TGCAGTGCTAGAGTCCCGGCGGGTGAGACCCAGTACTTC.

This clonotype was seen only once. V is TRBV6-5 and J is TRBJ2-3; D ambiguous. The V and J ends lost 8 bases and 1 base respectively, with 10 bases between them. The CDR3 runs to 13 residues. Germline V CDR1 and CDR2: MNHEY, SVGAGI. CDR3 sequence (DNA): TGTGCCAGCCGGACCTGGGGCACAGATACGCAGTATTTT. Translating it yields CASRTWGTDTQYF.

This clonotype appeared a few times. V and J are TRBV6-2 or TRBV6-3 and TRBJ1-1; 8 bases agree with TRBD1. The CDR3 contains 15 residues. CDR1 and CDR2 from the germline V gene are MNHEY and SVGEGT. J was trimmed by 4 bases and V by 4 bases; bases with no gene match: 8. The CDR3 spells CASSSPDRAATEAFF. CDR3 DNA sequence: TGTGCCAGCAGTTCCCCGGACAGGGCAGCCACTGAAGCTTTCTTT.

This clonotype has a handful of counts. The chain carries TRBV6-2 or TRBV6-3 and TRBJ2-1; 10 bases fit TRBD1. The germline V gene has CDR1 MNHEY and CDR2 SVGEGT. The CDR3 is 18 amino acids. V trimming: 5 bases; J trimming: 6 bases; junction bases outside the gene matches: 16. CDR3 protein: CASSNRDRGRLGGNEQFF. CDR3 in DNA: TGTGCCAGCAGTAACCGGGACAGGGGTCGACTGGGGGGCAATGAGCAGTTCTTC.

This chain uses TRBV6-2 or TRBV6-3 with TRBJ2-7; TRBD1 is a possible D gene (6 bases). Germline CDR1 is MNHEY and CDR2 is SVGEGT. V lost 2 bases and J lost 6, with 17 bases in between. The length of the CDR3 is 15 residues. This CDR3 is CASSYGGQPFTEQYF. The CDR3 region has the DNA TGTGCCAGCAGTTACGGGGGACAACCCTTTACCGAGCAGTACTTC.

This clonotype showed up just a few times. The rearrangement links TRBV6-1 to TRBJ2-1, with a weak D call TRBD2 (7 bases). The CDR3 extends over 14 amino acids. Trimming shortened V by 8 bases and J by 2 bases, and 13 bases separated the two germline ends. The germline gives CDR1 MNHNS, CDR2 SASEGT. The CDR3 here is CASGGGRTYNEQFF. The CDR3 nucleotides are TGTGCCAGCGGCGGGGGCCGCACCTACAATGAGCAGTTCTTC.

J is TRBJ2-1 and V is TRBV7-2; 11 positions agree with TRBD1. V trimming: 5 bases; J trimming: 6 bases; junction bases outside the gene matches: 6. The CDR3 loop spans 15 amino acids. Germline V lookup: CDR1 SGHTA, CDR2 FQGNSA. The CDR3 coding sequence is TGTGCCAGCAGCCGGGACAGGGGGGCGTCCAATGAGCAGTTCTTC. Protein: CASSRDRGASNEQFF.

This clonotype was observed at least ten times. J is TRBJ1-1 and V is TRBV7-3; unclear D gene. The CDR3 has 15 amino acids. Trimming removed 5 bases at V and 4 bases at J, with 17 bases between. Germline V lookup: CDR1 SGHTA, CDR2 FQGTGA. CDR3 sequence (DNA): TGTGCCAGCAGCAACTCTGGGTTAAGCCCCACTGAAGCTTTCTTT. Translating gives CASSNSGLSPTEAFF.

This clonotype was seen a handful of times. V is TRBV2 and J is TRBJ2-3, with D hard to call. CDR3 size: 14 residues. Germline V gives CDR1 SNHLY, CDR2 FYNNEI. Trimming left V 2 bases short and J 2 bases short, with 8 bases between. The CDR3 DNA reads TGTGCCAGCAGTGAAATGAGTGCCACAGATACGCAGTATTTT. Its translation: CASSEMSATDTQYF.

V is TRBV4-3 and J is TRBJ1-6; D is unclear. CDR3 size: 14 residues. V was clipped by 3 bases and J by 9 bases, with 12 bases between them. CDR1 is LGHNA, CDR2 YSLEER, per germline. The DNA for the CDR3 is TGCGCCAGCAGCCAGCCAGCTAATAGTTCACCCCTCCACTTT. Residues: CASSQPANSSPLHF.

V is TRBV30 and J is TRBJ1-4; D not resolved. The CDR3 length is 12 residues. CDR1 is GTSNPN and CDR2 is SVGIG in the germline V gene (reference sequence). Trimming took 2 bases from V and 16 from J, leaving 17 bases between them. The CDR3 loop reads CAWSKVSGKPFF. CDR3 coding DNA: TGTGCCTGGAGTAAGGTGTCCGGGAAGCCGTTTTTT.

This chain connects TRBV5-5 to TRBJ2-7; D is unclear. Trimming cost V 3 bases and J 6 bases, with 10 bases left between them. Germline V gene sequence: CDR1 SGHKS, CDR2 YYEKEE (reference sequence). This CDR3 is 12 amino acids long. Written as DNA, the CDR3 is TGTGCCAGCAGCTCTATTGGAGCCGAGCAGTACGTC. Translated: CASSSIGAEQYV.